These T cell receptor beta chains were read from a single sample in a study of blood T cells in healthy people across ages. One entry per CDR3 protein, called by TCRdb with MiXCR from the 5' RACE reads. Of roughly 800,000 distinct CDR3 sequences detected, under 30% appear once; the ten largest clones hold over 2.5%. This sample also belongs to another study, concerning T cells of mothers and their children.

The sample taken for sequencing was blood. The source is a boy aged 5-17 years in good health. Each CDR3 is given without its conserved first and last residue. Expanded clones get a size class; other rows say once, few or many, or leave the size out.

few	TRBV5-1	ASSTTGSIGSGANVLT
few	TRBV10-3	AISQGRDNSPLH
.	TRBV9	ASSVNWAAYEQY
few	TRBV12-5	ASGLVPNRMNTEAF
few	TRBV11-2	ASSSGGGTQPTKEQF
few	TRBV12-3/TRBV12-4	ASSFQGPNYGYT
few	TRBV7-3	ASSSHGRGIDGYT
.	TRBV5-1	ASSLNGAAETQY
many	TRBV28	ASSLVGQADAFYEQY
few	TRBV6-1	ASSDQAGANSGANVLT
.	TRBV6-6	ASTSNRVSFTDTQY
.	TRBV7-3	ASSLTGRGTEEQF
.	TRBV9	ASSPEGNTEAF
.	TRBV2	ASSEPRNNSPLH
few	TRBV20-1	SASEGASEKLF
once	TRBV7-3	ASSPKRGTEAF
.	TRBV27	ASSFGSGGAFNEQF
.	TRBV28	ASRIGEGYEQY
.	TRBV29-1	SVLRSTEQY
few	TRBV4-1	ASSQRDRISYEQY
few	TRBV3-1	ASSQGSSRNEKLF
.	TRBV12-3/TRBV12-4	ASSVQGTLGTGELF
few	TRBV7-8	ASSLGPVEQY